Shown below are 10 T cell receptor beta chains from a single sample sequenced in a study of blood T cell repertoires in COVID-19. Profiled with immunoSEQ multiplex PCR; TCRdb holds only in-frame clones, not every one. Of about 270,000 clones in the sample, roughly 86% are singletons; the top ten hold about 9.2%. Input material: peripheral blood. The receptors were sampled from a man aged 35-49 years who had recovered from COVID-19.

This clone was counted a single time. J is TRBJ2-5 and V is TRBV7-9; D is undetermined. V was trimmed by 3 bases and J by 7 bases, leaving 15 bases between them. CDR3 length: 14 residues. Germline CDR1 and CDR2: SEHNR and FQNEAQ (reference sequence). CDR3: CASSFAAAPGTQYF. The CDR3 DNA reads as TGTGCCAGCAGCTTTGCGGCAGCCCCGGGGACCCAGTACTTC.

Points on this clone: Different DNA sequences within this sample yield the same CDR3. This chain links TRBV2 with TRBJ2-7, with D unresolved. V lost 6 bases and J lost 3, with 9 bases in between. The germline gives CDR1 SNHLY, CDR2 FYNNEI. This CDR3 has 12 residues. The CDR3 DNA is TGTGCCAGCAGACGCACAGACTACGAGCAGTACTTC. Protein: CASRRTDYEQYF.

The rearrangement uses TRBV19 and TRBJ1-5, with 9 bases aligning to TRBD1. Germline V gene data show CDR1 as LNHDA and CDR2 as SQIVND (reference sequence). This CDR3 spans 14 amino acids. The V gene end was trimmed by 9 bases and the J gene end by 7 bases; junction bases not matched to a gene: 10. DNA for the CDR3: TGTGCCAGCCACAGGGGGCCCATAGGACAGCCCCAGCATTTT. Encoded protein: CASHRGPIGQPQHF.

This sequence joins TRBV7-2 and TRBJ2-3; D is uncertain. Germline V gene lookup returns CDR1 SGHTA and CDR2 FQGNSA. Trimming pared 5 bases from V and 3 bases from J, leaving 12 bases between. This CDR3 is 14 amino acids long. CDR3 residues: CASSPRWRTDTQYF. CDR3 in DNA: TGTGCCAGCAGCCCTAGGTGGCGGACAGATACGCAGTATTTT.

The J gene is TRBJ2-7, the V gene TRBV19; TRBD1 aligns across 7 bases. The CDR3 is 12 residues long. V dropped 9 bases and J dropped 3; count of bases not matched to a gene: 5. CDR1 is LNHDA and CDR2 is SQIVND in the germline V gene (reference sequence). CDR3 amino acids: CARLDRVYEQYF. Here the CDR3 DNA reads TGTGCCAGGCTAGACAGGGTCTACGAGCAGTACTTC.

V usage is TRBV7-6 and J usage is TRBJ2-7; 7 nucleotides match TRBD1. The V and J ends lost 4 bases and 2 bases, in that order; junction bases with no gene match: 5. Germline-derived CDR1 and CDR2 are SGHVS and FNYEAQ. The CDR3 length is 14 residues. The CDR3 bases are TGTGCCAGCAGCTCAGGACAGGCCCCCTACGAGCAGTACTTC. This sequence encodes CASSSGQAPYEQYF.

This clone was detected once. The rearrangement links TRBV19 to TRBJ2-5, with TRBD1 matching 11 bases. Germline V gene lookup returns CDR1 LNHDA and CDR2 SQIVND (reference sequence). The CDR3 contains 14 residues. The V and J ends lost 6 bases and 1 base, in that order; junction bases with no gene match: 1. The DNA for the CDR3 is TGTGCCAGTAGGGACAGGGGGCGCCAAGAGACCCAGTACTTC. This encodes CASRDRGRQETQYF.

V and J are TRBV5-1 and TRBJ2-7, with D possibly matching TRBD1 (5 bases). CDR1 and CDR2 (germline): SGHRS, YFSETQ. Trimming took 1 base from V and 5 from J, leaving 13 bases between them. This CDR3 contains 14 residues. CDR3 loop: CASSLRGTGNEQYF. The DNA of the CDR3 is TGCGCCAGCAGCTTGAGGGGTACGGGCAACGAGCAGTACTTC. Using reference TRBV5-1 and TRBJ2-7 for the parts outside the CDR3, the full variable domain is KAGVTQTPRYLIKTRGQQVTLSCSPISGHRSVSWYQQTPGQGLQFLFEYFSETQRNKGNFPGRFSGRQFSNSRSEMNVSTLELGDSALYLCASSLRGTGNEQYFGPGTRLTVT.

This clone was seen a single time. The CDR3 reads CATSRRGTGPTAGELFF. CDR3 DNA sequence: TGTGCCACCAGCAGACGCGGGACAGGTCCGACTGCCGGGGAGCTGTTTTTT. The chain is built from TRBV15 and TRBJ2-2; 8 bases match TRBD1. This CDR3 has 17 residues. V was clipped by 2 bases and J by 6 bases; unmatched bases: 11. Germline values: CDR1 LNHNV, CDR2 YYDKDF (reference sequence).

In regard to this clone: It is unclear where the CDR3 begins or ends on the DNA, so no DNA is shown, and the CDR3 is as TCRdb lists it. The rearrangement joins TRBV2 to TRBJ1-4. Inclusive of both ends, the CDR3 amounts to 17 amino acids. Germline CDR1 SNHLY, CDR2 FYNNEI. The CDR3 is CASTRLAAGPLMKNCFF.